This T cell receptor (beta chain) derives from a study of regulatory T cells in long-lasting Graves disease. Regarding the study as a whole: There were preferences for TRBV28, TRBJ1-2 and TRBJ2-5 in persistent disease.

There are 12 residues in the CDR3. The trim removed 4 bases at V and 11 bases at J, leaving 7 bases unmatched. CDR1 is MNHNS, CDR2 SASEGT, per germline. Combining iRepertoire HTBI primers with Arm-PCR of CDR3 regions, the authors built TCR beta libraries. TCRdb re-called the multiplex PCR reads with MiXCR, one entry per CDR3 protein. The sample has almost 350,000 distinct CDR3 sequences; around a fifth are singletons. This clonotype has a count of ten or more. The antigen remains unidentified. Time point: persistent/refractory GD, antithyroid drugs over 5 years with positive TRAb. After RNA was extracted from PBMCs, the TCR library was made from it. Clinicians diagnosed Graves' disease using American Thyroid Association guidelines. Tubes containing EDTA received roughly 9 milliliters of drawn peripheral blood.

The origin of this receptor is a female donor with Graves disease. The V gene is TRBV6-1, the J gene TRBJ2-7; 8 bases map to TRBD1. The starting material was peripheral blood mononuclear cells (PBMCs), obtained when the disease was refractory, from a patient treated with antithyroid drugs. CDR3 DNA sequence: TGTGCCAGCAGTGCAACACGGACAGGGAAGTACTTC. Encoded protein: CASSATRTGKYF.